A single sample is the source of the 21 T cell receptor beta chains below, sequenced in a study of Ad26.COV2.S vaccination and SARS-CoV-2 variants. Stated treatment: about 20 received Ad26.COV2.S at low or high dose, single or two shots; 5 received placebo; per-sample allocation not given. Sampling occurred on day 63 after the first vaccine or placebo injection. Produced via immunoSEQ multiplex PCR; TCRdb's table is partial and in-frame only. The top ten hold 3.6% of the sample, which has around 450,000 clones, 70% to 90% seen once. The starting material was peripheral blood, obtained in a trial of Ad26.COV2.S vaccine versus placebo. Receptors originate from a person aged 18-65 years who received the Ad26.COV2.S COVID-19 vaccine or a placebo.

The chain has TRBV11-1 and TRBJ2-7; 9 nucleotides match TRBD1. The germline gives CDR1 SGHAT, CDR2 FQDESV (reference sequence). CDR3 size: 15 residues. J lost 1 base, V lost 4 bases, and 5 bases had no gene match. The CDR3 reads CASSSDRGVSYEQYF. The CDR3 DNA follows: TGTGCCAGCAGCTCGGACAGGGGTGTTTCCTACGAGCAGTACTTC.

The rearrangement joins TRBV28 to TRBJ1-3; tentatively, D is TRBD1 (5 bases). This CDR3 is 16 amino acids long. V lost 2 bases and J 2 bases, leaving 13 bases between the germline ends. Germline CDR1 is MDHEN and CDR2 is SYDVKM. This chain's CDR3 is CASSLGVRGTGNTIYF. The CDR3 region has the DNA TGTGCCAGCAGTTTAGGTGTGCGGGGGACTGGAAACACCATATATTTT.

This rearrangement joins TRBV5-1 to TRBJ1-2; possible D gene TRBD1, 6 bases. Germline V gene sequence: CDR1 SGHRS, CDR2 YFSETQ. Deletions cut 0 bases from V and 3 bases from J, with 9 bases between. This CDR3 has 14 residues. As DNA, the CDR3 is TGCGCCAGCAGCTTGGAGACAGGCTACTATGGCTACACCTTC. Translating it yields CASSLETGYYGYTF.

Concerning this clone itself: This same CDR3 is encoded by further DNA sequences in the sample. The chain combines TRBV30 with TRBJ1-4; possible D gene TRBD1, 6 bases. The V end was cut by 0 bases, the J end by 4 bases, with 9 bases between. CDR1 is GTSNPN and CDR2 is SVGIG in the germline V gene (reference sequence). There are 14 residues in the CDR3. The DNA for the CDR3 is TGTGCCTGGAGTGTAGGGGGGGGTAATGAAAAACTGTTTTTT. This sequence encodes CAWSVGGGNEKLFF.

This chain connects TRBV7-2 to TRBJ2-6; either TRBD1 or TRBD2 may supply D (5 bases each). This CDR3 spans 19 amino acids. CDR1 SGHTA and CDR2 FQGNSA come from the germline V gene. V lost 1 base and J 2 bases, leaving 18 bases between the germline ends. The CDR3 DNA reads TGTGCCAGCAGCTTAGGGCTGCTCTTGGGGGTCCCTGGGGCCAACGTCCTGACTTTC. Its protein is CASSLGLLLGVPGANVLTF.

V is TRBV28 and J is TRBJ1-3; D is perhaps TRBD1 (6 bases). This CDR3 is built from 14 residues. V was clipped by 5 bases and J by 2 bases, with 10 bases between them. Germline CDR1 reads MDHEN; CDR2 reads SYDVKM. The DNA for the CDR3 is TGTGCCAGCAGTGCGGGGGCGGCTGGAAACACCATATATTTT. Translated, it gives CASSAGAAGNTIYF.

The V and J genes are TRBV5-1 and TRBJ1-1; D unresolved. Deletions cut 1 base from V and 5 bases from J, with 12 bases between. CDR3 length: 14 amino acids. CDR1 is SGHRS, CDR2 YFSETQ, per germline. The CDR3 is CASSLIGPRTEAFF. As DNA, the CDR3 is TGCGCCAGCAGCTTGATAGGGCCCAGGACTGAAGCTTTCTTT.

The chain couples TRBV18 to TRBJ1-2; TRBD1 is a possible D gene (6 bases). Trimming stripped 3 bases from V and 0 bases from J, with 11 bases between. The CDR3 spans 15 residues. From germline, CDR1 is KGHSH and CDR2 LQKENI. CDR3 loop: CASSPQDRANYGYTF. CDR3 in DNA: TGTGCCAGCTCACCCCAGGACAGAGCTAACTATGGCTACACCTTC.

V gene TRBV30 combines with J gene TRBJ1-1, with D uncertain. The CDR3 has 13 amino acids. Germline V lookup: CDR1 GTSNPN, CDR2 SVGIG (reference sequence). The chain's CDR3 is CAGRRDRGTEAFF. The CDR3 DNA is TGTGCTGGGAGGAGGGATCGAGGCACTGAAGCTTTCTTT. Together with reference TRBV30 and TRBJ1-1, the CDR3 gives the full variable domain: SQTIHQWPATLVQPVGSPLSLECTVEGTSNPNLYWYRQAAGRGLQLLFYSVGIGQISSEVPQNLSASRPQDRQFILSSKKLLLSDSGFYLCAGRRDRGTEAFFGQGTRLTVV.

This clone has a single count. The gene calls are TRBV4-1 and TRBJ1-1, with TRBD1 as a possible D gene (6 bases). The CDR3 length is 14 residues. V lost 4 bases to trimming and J lost 4 bases, with 13 bases between them. Germline V gene sequence: CDR1 MGHRA, CDR2 YSYEKL. The chain's CDR3 is CASSRNQGITEAFF. The CDR3 nucleotides are TGCGCCAGCAGCCGCAATCAGGGGATCACTGAAGCTTTCTTT.

V is TRBV28 and J is TRBJ2-2; 12 nucleotides align to TRBD2. Trimming took 6 bases from V and 6 from J; bases not matched to a gene: 8. Germline-derived CDR1 and CDR2 are MDHEN and SYDVKM. CDR3 length: 16 amino acids. Written as DNA, the CDR3 is TGTGCCAGCAGCTCTAGCGGGGGGGCTTCGGCCGGGGAGCTGTTTTTT. This gives the protein CASSSSGGASAGELFF.

The V gene is TRBV18, the J gene TRBJ2-1; a possible D gene is TRBD2 (5 bases). CDR3 length: 12 amino acids. V was trimmed by 3 bases and J by 10 bases, leaving 10 bases between them. Germline V gives CDR1 KGHSH, CDR2 LQKENI. The CDR3, as DNA: TGTGCCAGCTCACCGTCCACGGGGGAGCAGTTCTTC. Translated, it gives CASSPSTGEQFF. Full variable domain (remainder filled in from reference TRBV18 and TRBJ2-1): NAGVMQNPRHLVRRRGQEARLRCSPMKGHSHVYWYRQLPEEGLKFMVYLQKENIIDESGMPKERFSAEFPKEGPSILRIQQVVRGDSAAYFCASSPSTGEQFFGPGTRLTVL.

The chain employs TRBV6-4 and TRBJ2-7; 9 positions agree with TRBD2. The CDR3 extends over 15 amino acids. The V segment lost 6 bases and the J segment 2 bases; nucleotides outside the gene matches: 8. CDR1 MRHNA and CDR2 SNTAGT come from the germline V gene. The CDR3, as DNA: TGTGCCAGCAGGGTGACGGTAGCGGGGGCCTACGAGCAGTACTTC. Its translation: CASRVTVAGAYEQYF.

There are a few counts of this clone. The chain uses TRBV9 and TRBJ1-1; D unresolved. The germline gives CDR1 SGDLS, CDR2 YYNGEE. Trimming took 1 base from V and 8 from J, leaving 12 bases between them. The CDR3 loop spans 13 amino acids. The CDR3 DNA reads TGTGCCAGCAGCGTAAGAGATGGAGGGGAAGCTTTCTTT. Amino acid sequence: CASSVRDGGEAFF.

The V gene is TRBV30, the J gene TRBJ2-5; maybe TRBD1 (5 bases). With 2 bases removed from V and 2 bases from J, the gap between germline ends came to 12 bases. CDR1 and CDR2 from the germline V gene are GTSNPN and SVGIG (reference sequence). The CDR3 loop spans 14 amino acids. The CDR3 DNA is TGTGCCTGGAGTAGGCAAAGGGGACAAGAGACCCAGTACTTC. It encodes CAWSRQRGQETQYF. Using reference TRBV30 and TRBJ2-5 for the parts outside the CDR3, the full variable domain is SQTIHQWPATLVQPVGSPLSLECTVEGTSNPNLYWYRQAAGRGLQLLFYSVGIGQISSEVPQNLSASRPQDRQFILSSKKLLLSDSGFYLCAWSRQRGQETQYFGPGTRLLVL.

This chain connects TRBV6-2 or TRBV6-3 to TRBJ2-3; possibly TRBD1 or TRBD2 for D (5 bases each). Germline CDR1 reads MNHEY; CDR2 reads SVGEGT. V lost 2 bases, J lost 3 bases, and 12 bases lay in between. The CDR3 totals 15 residues. CDR3 loop: CASSYSVWGTDTQYF. CDR3 in DNA: TGTGCCAGCAGTTACAGTGTTTGGGGGACAGATACGCAGTATTTT.

This chain uses TRBV12-3 or TRBV12-4 with TRBJ2-7; 9 bases agree with TRBD1. The V gene end was trimmed by 8 bases and the J gene end by 3 bases; junction bases not matched to a gene: 2. The CDR3 is made up of 12 amino acids. The CDR3 region has the DNA TGTGCCAGCCGACAGGGGGGCTACGAGCAGTACTTC. Its protein is CASRQGGYEQYF.

As DNA, the CDR3 is TGTGCCAGCAGCTTATCCACAGGGGGAAGCTCCTACGAGCAGTACTTC. Translation gives CASSLSTGGSSYEQYF. The chain combines TRBV7-2 with TRBJ2-7, with 8 positions matching TRBD1. Germline CDR1 reads SGHTA; CDR2 reads FQGNSA. The CDR3 runs to 16 residues. V lost 2 bases and J lost 0; bases outside the gene matches: 6. Based on the CDR3 plus reference TRBV7-2 and TRBJ2-7, the full variable domain is GAGVSQSPSNKVTEKGKDVELRCDPISGHTALYWYRQSLGQGLEFLIYFQGNSAPDKSGLPSDRFSAERTGGSVSTLTIQRTQQEDSAVYLCASSLSTGGSSYEQYFGPGTRLTVT.

This rearrangement joins TRBV11-1 to TRBJ2-5; perhaps TRBD2 as D (5 bases). Germline V lookup: CDR1 SGHAT, CDR2 FQDESV (reference sequence). The CDR3 has 15 amino acids. V gave up 6 bases and J gave up 5 bases, with 19 bases separating them. The CDR3 DNA is TGTGCCAGCAGTGTTTGGACTCCCGCCGGGGAGACCCAGTACTTC. Its protein product is CASSVWTPAGETQYF.

The chain uses TRBV4-1 and TRBJ1-3; D is uncertain. The germline V gene encodes CDR1 MGHRA and CDR2 YSYEKL. V lost 0 bases and J 4 bases, leaving 19 bases between the germline ends. This CDR3 is 18 amino acids long. The CDR3 DNA reads TGCGCCAGCAGCCAAGAAGTAGGAGCCGGCGGAGTGGGAAACACCATATATTTT. This sequence encodes CASSQEVGAGGVGNTIYF.

The chain has TRBV19 and TRBJ2-3, with 11 bases fitting TRBD2. CDR3 size: 17 residues. From germline, CDR1 is LNHDA and CDR2 SQIVND (reference sequence). Trimming took 2 bases from V and 1 from J; bases not matched to a gene: 5. This CDR3 reads CASSIPGTSGGTDTQYF. Here the CDR3 DNA reads TGTGCCAGTAGTATACCCGGGACTAGCGGCGGCACAGATACGCAGTATTTT. The whole variable domain, remainder taken from reference TRBV19 and TRBJ2-3, is DGGITQSPKYLFRKEGQNVTLSCEQNLNHDAMYWYRQDPGQGLRLIYYSQIVNDFQKGDIAEGYSVSREKKESFPLTVTSAQKNPTAFYLCASSIPGTSGGTDTQYFGPGTRLTVL.